This TCR beta chain came from a study of cytomegalovirus exposure and HLA in healthy donors. General study results and limits: Later analysis identified about 18,000 TCR beta sequences associated with HLA alleles, using a false discovery rate threshold of 0.05. One later analysis reportedly identified an Asian-associated ancestry cluster that showed fewer N-insertions than the roughly 700-donor mean. The likely origin of a cluster of highly shared sequence variants was a sequencing artifact.

As regards this clone: What it binds is not known.

The CDR3 covers 14 residues. V was trimmed by 0 bases and J by 1 base, leaving 6 bases between them. Vbeta (60) and Jbeta (13) primers were used in the PCR. Sequenced by immunoSEQ multiplex PCR; TCRdb stores in-frame clones only, minus some. This table holds about 38,000 clones, around 86% found once. The chain is built from TRBV23-1 and TRBJ1-1, with no clear D. TRBV23-1 falls under the ORF class, with uncertain function. The material sequenced was PBMCs. The sequence was obtained from a woman aged 40 to 50 in good health and CMV-seropositive. The CDR3 nucleotides are TGCGCCAGCAGTCAATCCCATCCGAACACTGAAGCTTTCTTT. Protein sequence: CASSQSHPNTEAFF.